This T cell receptor beta chain was recorded in a study of OX40 agonist ivuxolimab in advanced cancers. The wider study: All patients had ivuxolimab intravenously every 2 weeks at 0.01 to 10 mg/kg. Patients assigned to dose escalation were diagnosed with hepatocellular carcinoma, melanoma, renal cell or head and neck cancer. A partial response was reached by three patients: one with hepatocellular carcinoma and two with cutaneous melanoma. Whole-study results and caveats: The antigen specificity of the peripheral T cells (those that were expanded) was not determined.

Per germline, CDR1 SGHDN and CDR2 FVKESK. The CDR3 contains 11 residues. V lost 4 bases to trimming and J lost 5 bases, with 3 bases between them. In its sample, this clone was seen once. Its antigen remains unknown. The table came from immunoSEQ multiplex PCR; TCRdb's copy has only in-frame clones and leaves some out. The sample carries 40,000 to 45,000 clones, approximately 80% recorded once. This clonotype was sampled from an adult with an advanced solid tumor such as melanoma, head and neck, liver or kidney cancer. The sequenced sample was CD4+ or CD8+ T cells sorted from blood, obtained in a trial of the OX40 agonist ivuxolimab. This chain links TRBV14 with TRBJ2-1, with unresolved D. The CDR3 loop is CASSLHNEQFF. Written as DNA, the CDR3 is TGTGCCAGCAGCCTTCACAATGAGCAGTTCTTC.